One and the same sample provided the 21 T cell receptor beta chains below, sequenced in a study of blood T cell repertoires in COVID-19 (dated by TCRdb to 2018 to 2021). Library preparation used the immunoSEQ multiplex PCR assay. The immuneACCESS repertoire file appears here via TCRdb, limited to in-frame rearrangements. These files lack a portion of the clones; in checked studies, under half of the deficit traces to unresolved V genes, and the cause of the others is not known. The sample data list about 270,000 clones, and roughly 86% of these were observed just once. The ten most abundant clones make up 0.75% to 1% of the sample. Source material: PBMCs or T cells enriched from blood (not recorded which). The source is a woman in her 30s who had recovered from COVID-19.

The chain is built from TRBV2 and TRBJ2-7, with D possibly matching TRBD2 (5 bases). CDR1 SNHLY and CDR2 FYNNEI come from the germline V gene. The CDR3 is 15 amino acids. V was cut by 7 bases and J by 1 base, with 17 bases left in between. The CDR3 nucleotides are TGTGCCAGCATCGCGGGCCGACTACCATCCTACGAGCAGTACTTC. Protein product: CASIAGRLPSYEQYF.

This sequence joins TRBV2 and TRBJ2-3, with 7 bases that match TRBD2. This CDR3 spans 12 amino acids. Looked up from germline, CDR1 is SNHLY and CDR2 is FYNNEI. V shed 7 bases and J 3 bases; nucleotides not matched to a gene: 1. The CDR3 sequence: CASTRETDTQYF. In DNA form, the CDR3 reads TGTGCCAGCACGCGGGAGACAGATACGCAGTATTTT.

The sample holds one count of this clone. The chain uses TRBV7-3 and TRBJ1-1; D ambiguous. The CDR3 is 15 amino acids. Per germline, CDR1 SGHTA and CDR2 FQGTGA. V was pared by 0 bases and J by 1 base, with 9 bases between. CDR3 DNA sequence: TGTGCCAGCAGCTTAACGCGGACTGGGAACACTGAAGCTTTCTTT. This encodes CASSLTRTGNTEAFF.

V is TRBV28 and J is TRBJ2-2; D gene ambiguous. V was trimmed by 1 base and J by 1 base, leaving 7 bases between them. Germline V lookup: CDR1 MDHEN, CDR2 SYDVKM. This CDR3 comprises 15 residues. This CDR3 is CASSLFARNTGELFF. In DNA, the CDR3 is TGTGCCAGCAGTTTATTTGCCAGGAACACCGGGGAGCTGTTTTTT.

This clone was recorded a few times. The V call is TRBV4-1, the J call TRBJ1-5; the D is unclear. Per germline, CDR1 MGHRA and CDR2 YSYEKL. The V gene lost 3 bases and the J gene lost 2 bases, with 11 bases spanning the gap. The CDR3 loop spans 15 amino acids. CDR3 residues: CASSHRERGNQPQHF. The CDR3 nucleotides read TGCGCCAGCAGCCATCGGGAACGGGGCAATCAGCCCCAGCATTTT.

The chain joins TRBV10-2 to TRBJ2-7; D may be TRBD2 (5 bases). The V gene lost 3 bases and the J gene lost 3 bases, with 24 bases spanning the gap. Germline CDR1 reads WSHSY; CDR2 reads SAAADI. The CDR3 is 18 amino acids. The CDR3 nucleotides are TGCGCCAGCAGTGATTCGGTGCGTGCGGGCGTGGGCAACTACGAGCAGTACTTC. Its translation is CASSDSVRAGVGNYEQYF.

The chain carries TRBV11-2 and TRBJ2-7, with 7 bases identical to TRBD2. Germline trimming cut 2 bases from V and 2 bases from J; bases unmatched to any gene: 3. Germline CDR1 and CDR2: SGHAT and FQNNGV. This CDR3 contains 14 residues. The CDR3 DNA reads as TGTGCCAGCAGCTTACGCGGGAGTCCCTACGAGCAGTACTTC. It translates to CASSLRGSPYEQYF.

J is TRBJ2-2 and V is TRBV27; D perhaps matches TRBD1 (5 bases). V lost 0 bases to trimming and J lost 6 bases, with 5 bases between them. The germline gives CDR1 MNHEY, CDR2 SMNVEV (reference sequence). This CDR3 contains 13 residues. CDR3 coding DNA: TGTGCCAGCAGTTTATCAGGGGCCGGGGAGCTGTTTTTT. Protein product: CASSLSGAGELFF.

J is TRBJ2-1 and V is TRBV28, with TRBD2 matching 8 bases. The CDR3 extends over 16 amino acids. CDR1 is MDHEN, CDR2 SYDVKM, per germline. With 6 bases clipped from V and 3 bases from J, the junction kept 10 bases outside the gene matches. CDR3 protein: CASSHNGGAGYNEQFF. The CDR3 coding sequence is TGTGCCAGCAGCCACAACGGGGGGGCGGGCTACAATGAGCAGTTCTTC.

In DNA, the CDR3 is TGCGCCAGCAGCCTGGGGGCGGACAGGCGATACAATGAGCAGTTCTTC. Encoded protein: CASSLGADRRYNEQFF. The chain couples TRBV5-1 to TRBJ2-1, with 7 bases lining up with TRBD1. CDR1 and CDR2 from the germline V gene are SGHRS and YFSETQ. The junction had 11 bases not matched to a gene; V was cut back by 4 bases and J by 4 bases. The length of the CDR3 is 16 residues.

This clone was seen once. The CDR3 here is CASSKPRTRITDTQYF. The CDR3, as DNA: TGTGCCAGTAGTAAACCTCGGACTAGAATCACAGATACGCAGTATTTT. This rearrangement joins TRBV19 to TRBJ2-3; 7 nucleotides align to TRBD2. Germline V gene sequence: CDR1 LNHDA, CDR2 SQIVND (reference sequence). J gave up 2 bases and V 4 bases, and 9 bases lay outside the gene matches. This CDR3 region has 16 residues.

This clone was observed a handful of times. The rearrangement uses TRBV7-9 and TRBJ1-1, with D perhaps matching TRBD1 (6 bases). V was shortened by 4 bases and J by 4 bases, with 10 bases between the two germline ends. Germline CDR1 and CDR2: SEHNR and FQNEAQ (reference sequence). The CDR3 length is 13 residues. The CDR3: CASSWSRGTEAFF. CDR3 in DNA: TGTGCCAGCAGCTGGTCCAGGGGCACTGAAGCTTTCTTT.

J is TRBJ1-2 and V is TRBV28; possibly TRBD1 for D (5 bases). V lost 7 bases to trimming and J lost 7 bases, with 22 bases between them. This CDR3 contains 15 residues. Germline V gene data show CDR1 as MDHEN and CDR2 as SYDVKM. The CDR3 DNA is TGTGCCAGCAAGCCAGGGCATTTCTCCGCTAGTGGCTACACCTTC. The encoded protein is CASKPGHFSASGYTF.

The rearrangement links TRBV6-2 or TRBV6-3 to TRBJ2-2; TRBD1 agrees at 9 bases. Losses at the gene ends were 2 bases for V and 6 bases for J; bases not matched to a gene: 4. Germline CDR1 is MNHEY and CDR2 is SVGEGT. CDR3 size: 15 residues. The CDR3 DNA sequence: TGTGCCAGCAGTTACGGACAGGGGTGGGCCGGGGAGCTGTTTTTT. Encoded protein: CASSYGQGWAGELFF.

The chain joins TRBV6-5 to TRBJ2-5; 7 bases line up with TRBD2. Germline V lookup: CDR1 MNHEY, CDR2 SVGAGI. The trim removed 6 bases at V and 3 bases at J, leaving 13 bases unmatched. The CDR3 has 16 residues. CDR3 region: CASSYPGGVEKETQYF. Here the CDR3 DNA reads TGTGCCAGCAGCTACCCGGGGGGAGTGGAAAAAGAGACCCAGTACTTC.

The chain uses TRBV7-9 and TRBJ2-2; the match to TRBD1 covers 8 bases. Germline V CDR1 and CDR2: SEHNR, FQNEAQ (reference sequence). The V gene end was trimmed by 5 bases and the J gene end by 3 bases; junction bases not matched to a gene: 5. The CDR3 totals 15 residues. The CDR3 protein is CASSRTGQYTGELFF. In DNA form, the CDR3 reads TGTGCCAGCAGCCGGACAGGGCAATACACCGGGGAGCTGTTTTTT.

The V and J genes are TRBV3-1 (or the pseudogene TRBV3-2) and TRBJ2-3, with 8 bases that match TRBD1. The CDR3 is made up of 18 amino acids. Trimming at V came to 1 base and at J to 7 bases, leaving 16 bases not matched to a gene. Germline-derived CDR1 and CDR2 are LGHDT and YNNKEL (reference sequence). The CDR3 DNA reads TGTGCCAGCAGCCAAGGGCCAGGACAGGGCATCCTTAGGAATACGCAGTATTTT. This gives the protein CASSQGPGQGILRNTQYF.

This chain links TRBV9 with TRBJ2-5; TRBD2 is a possible D gene (6 bases). V shed 4 bases and J shed 2 bases, with 15 bases lying between them. CDR1 and CDR2 (germline): SGDLS, YYNGEE. The CDR3 length is 15 residues. CDR3 sequence reads: CASSLAALRQETQYF. Written as DNA, the CDR3 is TGTGCCAGCAGCTTAGCGGCCTTGAGGCAAGAGACCCAGTACTTC.

The rearrangement links TRBV27 to TRBJ1-3; perhaps TRBD1 as D (5 bases). V was cut by 5 bases and J by 3 bases, with 14 bases left in between. Germline V gene lookup returns CDR1 MNHEY and CDR2 SMNVEV (reference sequence). The CDR3 runs to 15 residues. CDR3 amino acids: CASSPIRAIGNTIYF. The CDR3 DNA follows: TGTGCCAGCAGTCCCATCAGGGCGATTGGAAACACCATATATTTT.

The CDR3 here is CASSLYLGGTLNQPQHF. The CDR3 bases are TGTGCCAGCAGTTTATATCTGGGGGGGACACTAAATCAGCCCCAGCATTTT. The V and J genes are TRBV28 and TRBJ1-5, with a possible D match to TRBD1 (6 bases). This CDR3 region has 17 residues. V was trimmed by 1 base and J by 4 bases, leaving 17 bases between them. In germline, CDR1 is MDHEN, CDR2 SYDVKM.

This chain joins TRBV28 and TRBJ2-2; 8 nucleotides agree with TRBD1. The V segment lost 2 bases and the J segment 7 bases; nucleotides outside the gene matches: 3. The germline gives CDR1 MDHEN, CDR2 SYDVKM. The CDR3 runs 14 residues. CDR3 protein: CASSLGQGYGELFF. As DNA, the CDR3 is TGTGCCAGCAGTTTAGGACAGGGCTACGGGGAGCTGTTTTTT.